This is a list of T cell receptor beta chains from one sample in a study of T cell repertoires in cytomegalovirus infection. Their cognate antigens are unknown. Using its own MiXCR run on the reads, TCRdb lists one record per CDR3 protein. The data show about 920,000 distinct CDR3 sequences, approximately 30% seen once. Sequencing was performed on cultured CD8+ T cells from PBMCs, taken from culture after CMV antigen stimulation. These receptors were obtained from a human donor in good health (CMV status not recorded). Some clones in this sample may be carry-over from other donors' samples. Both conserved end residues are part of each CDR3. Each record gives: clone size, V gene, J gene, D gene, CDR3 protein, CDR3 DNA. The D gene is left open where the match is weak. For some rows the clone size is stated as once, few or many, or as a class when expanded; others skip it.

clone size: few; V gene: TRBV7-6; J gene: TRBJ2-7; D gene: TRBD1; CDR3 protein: CASSHRTGGNEQYF; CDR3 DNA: TGTGCCAGCAGCCATCGGACAGGGGGCAACGAGCAGTACTTC
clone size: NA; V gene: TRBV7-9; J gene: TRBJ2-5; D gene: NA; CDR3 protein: CASSFLTTQETQYF; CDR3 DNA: TGTGCCAGCAGCTTCCTGACTACCCAAGAGACCCAGTACTTC
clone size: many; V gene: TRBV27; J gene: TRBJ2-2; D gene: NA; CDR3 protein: CASSSAPYSGELFF; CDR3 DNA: TGTGCCAGCAGCTCCGCCCCCTATAGTGGGGAGCTGTTTTTT
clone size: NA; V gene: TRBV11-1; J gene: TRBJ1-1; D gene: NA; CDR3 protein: CASSLLQGPNTEAFF; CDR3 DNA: TGTGCCAGCAGCTTATTGCAGGGGCCTAACACTGAAGCTTTCTTT
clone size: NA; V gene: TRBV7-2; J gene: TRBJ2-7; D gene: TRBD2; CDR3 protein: CASSSWTSGGSYEQYF; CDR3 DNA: TGTGCCAGCAGCTCTTGGACTAGCGGGGGCTCCTACGAGCAGTACTTC
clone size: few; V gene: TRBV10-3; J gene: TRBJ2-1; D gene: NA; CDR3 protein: CAIKVDSYNEQFF; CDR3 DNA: TGTGCCATCAAGGTGGACTCCTACAATGAGCAGTTCTTC
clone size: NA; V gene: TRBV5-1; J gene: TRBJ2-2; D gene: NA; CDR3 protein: CASSTRKPVTGELFF; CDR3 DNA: TGCGCCAGCAGCACAAGGAAACCCGTAACCGGGGAGCTGTTTTTT
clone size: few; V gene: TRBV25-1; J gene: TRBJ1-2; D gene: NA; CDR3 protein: CASSEYWVGSDGYTF; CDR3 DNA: TGTGCCAGCAGTGAATACTGGGTCGGGTCGGATGGCTACACCTTC
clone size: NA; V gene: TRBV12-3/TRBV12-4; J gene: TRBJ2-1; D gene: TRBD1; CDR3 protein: CASSLYGTATHNEQFF; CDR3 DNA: TGTGCCAGCAGTTTATACGGGACAGCAACGCATAATGAGCAGTTCTTC
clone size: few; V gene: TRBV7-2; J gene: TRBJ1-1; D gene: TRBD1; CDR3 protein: CASSLWDRDTEAFF; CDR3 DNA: TGTGCCAGCAGCTTATGGGACAGGGACACTGAAGCTTTCTTT
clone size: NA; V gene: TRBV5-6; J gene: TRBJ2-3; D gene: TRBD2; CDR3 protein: CASSWELAGGHSTDTQYF; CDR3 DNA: TGTGCCAGCAGCTGGGAACTAGCGGGGGGCCACAGCACAGATACGCAGTATTTT